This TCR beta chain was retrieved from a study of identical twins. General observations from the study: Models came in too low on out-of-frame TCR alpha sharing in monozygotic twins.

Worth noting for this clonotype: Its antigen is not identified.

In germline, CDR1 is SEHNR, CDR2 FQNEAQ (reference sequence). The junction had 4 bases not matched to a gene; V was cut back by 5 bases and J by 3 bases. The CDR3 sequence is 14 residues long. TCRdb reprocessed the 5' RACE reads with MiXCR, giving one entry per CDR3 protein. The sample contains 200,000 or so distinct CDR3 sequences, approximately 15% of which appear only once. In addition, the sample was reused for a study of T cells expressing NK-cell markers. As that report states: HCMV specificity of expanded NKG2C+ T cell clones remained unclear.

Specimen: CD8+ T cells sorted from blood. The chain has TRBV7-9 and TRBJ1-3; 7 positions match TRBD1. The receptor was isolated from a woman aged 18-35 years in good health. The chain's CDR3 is CASSADRDGNTIYF. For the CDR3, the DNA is TGTGCCAGCAGCGCAGACAGGGATGGAAACACCATATATTTT. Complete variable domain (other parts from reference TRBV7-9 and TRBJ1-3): DTGVSQNPRHKITKRGQNVTFRCDPISEHNRLYWYRQTLGQGPEFLTYFQNEAQLEKSRLLSDRFSAERPKGSFSTLEIQRTEQGDSAMYLCASSADRDGNTIYFGEGSWLTVV.